Listed here are 7 T cell receptor beta chains from one sample, sequenced in a study of TIL therapy for anti-PD-1-resistant metastatic lung cancer (dated by TCRdb to the early 2020s). The immunoSEQ v3 hsTCRB kit was used to amplify TCR beta CDR3 regions from genomic DNA through bias-controlled multiplex PCR. TCRdb limited this immuneACCESS table to in-frame rearrangements with V and J called. A share of clones is missing; checked studies link under half to unresolved V genes, and the rest is unexplained. This sample is represented by about 36,000 clones; 70% to 75% of them were singletons. The ten largest clones take up about 6% of the sample. The time point label of this sample denotes: pre-treatment sample, taken before nivolumab and TIL therapy. Source: blood, taken at baseline. All receptors derive from a person aged 25 to 80 with non-small cell lung cancer.

In this sample, this clone turned up a few times. The chain couples TRBV9 to TRBJ1-2; 10 nucleotides align to TRBD1. Germline V CDR1 and CDR2: SGDLS, YYNGEE. CDR3 length: 15 residues. Trimming cost V 4 bases and J 4 bases; bases outside gene matches: 7. In DNA, the CDR3 is TGTGCCAGCAGCCCTGGGACAGGGGCCCTCTATGGCTACACCTTC. It translates to CASSPGTGALYGYTF. Together with reference TRBV9 and TRBJ1-2, the CDR3 gives the full variable domain: DSGVTQTPKHLITATGQRVTLRCSPRSGDLSVYWYQQSLDQGLQFLIQYYNGEERAKGNILERFSAQQFPDLHSELNLSSLELGDSALYFCASSPGTGALYGYTFGSGTRLTVV.

This rearrangement joins TRBV18 to TRBJ1-5; D might be TRBD1 (6 bases). The CDR3 has 16 amino acids. Germline V CDR1 and CDR2: KGHSH, LQKENI. V shed 4 bases and J shed 2 bases, with 15 bases lying between them. The CDR3 coding sequence is TGTGCCAGCTCACTCAACCAGGGGATGGGCAATCAGCCCCAGCATTTT. This translates into CASSLNQGMGNQPQHF.

The genes are TRBV27 and TRBJ2-2; TRBD1 agrees at 7 bases. CDR1 is MNHEY, CDR2 SMNVEV, per germline (reference sequence). The CDR3 loop spans 17 amino acids. With V trimmed by 4 bases and J by 0 bases, 8 bases remained unmatched. The CDR3 nucleotides are TGTGCCAGCAGTTATCCGTTAGGACAGGCGAACACCGGGGAGCTGTTTTTT. This sequence encodes CASSYPLGQANTGELFF.

The CDR3 DNA follows: TGTGCCTGGAGCCTGGAAGCTTCCATGAACACTGAAGCTTTCTTT. Amino acids: CAWSLEASMNTEAFF. V usage is TRBV30 and J usage is TRBJ1-1; unclear D gene. Germline V gives CDR1 GTSNPN, CDR2 SVGIG (reference sequence). CDR3 length: 15 residues. With 3 bases removed from V and 0 bases from J, the gap between germline ends came to 14 bases.

The chain joins TRBV18 to TRBJ1-5; the D gene is possibly TRBD1 (6 bases). The CDR3 consists of 14 residues. Per germline, CDR1 KGHSH and CDR2 LQKENI. The DNA for the CDR3 is TGTGCTTGGGGGGGCGTAAGGTTAAATCAGCCCCAGCATTTT. Translation gives CAWGGVRLNQPQHF.

This clone has just a few counts. V usage is TRBV9 and J usage is TRBJ1-4; D uncertain. The V end was cut by 0 bases, the J end by 8 bases, with 11 bases between. Germline V gene data show CDR1 as SGDLS and CDR2 as YYNGEE. The CDR3 has 14 amino acids. Here the CDR3 reads CASSVEGRSEKLFF. CDR3 bases: TGTGCCAGCAGCGTAGAAGGAAGGAGCGAAAAACTGTTTTTT.

This clone has just a few counts. The V and J genes are TRBV15 and TRBJ2-2, with a possible D match to TRBD2 (5 bases). The germline V gene has CDR1 LNHNV and CDR2 YYDKDF (reference sequence). V dropped 8 bases and J dropped 0 bases, with 10 bases sitting between them. This CDR3 comprises 14 residues. DNA for the CDR3: TGTGCCACCCGGCTGGGAGCGAACACCGGGGAGCTGTTTTTT. Amino acids: CATRLGANTGELFF.